This TCR beta chain was obtained from a study of molecular identifiers for immune sequencing clone quantification. Across the whole study: Replicate experiments took RNA from around 20,000 or 100,000 naive CD8 cells, divided it five ways and sequenced four.

MiXCR, applied by TCRdb to the PCR reads, yields one record per CDR3 protein. The top ten hold approximately 0.85% of the sample, which has more than 250,000 distinct CDR3 sequences, over 20% seen once. General observations from the study: Molecules of identical TCR sharing a barcode could underestimate highly expanded clone sizes.

Per the germline V gene, CDR1 is MGHRA and CDR2 is YSYEKL. The length of the CDR3 is 15 residues. Trimming took 0 bases from V and 0 from J, leaving 6 bases between them. Sorting isolated naive CD8 T cells as CD8+CD4-CCR7+CD45RA+ events. This clonotype occurred a few times. Its antigen is unknown. The chain uses TRBV4-1 and TRBJ1-3; the D is unclear. This TCR came from a human donor in good health. Some libraries in this study had Jurkat cell RNA spiked in. The sample consisted of naive CD8+ T cells from blood, with Jurkat cell RNA spiked in. Subset denoted: FACS-sorted CD8+CD4-CCR7+CD45RA+ naive T cells. CDR3 coding DNA: TGCGCCAGCAGCCAAGACCTAGGCTCTGGAAACACCATATATTTT. This sequence encodes CASSQDLGSGNTIYF.